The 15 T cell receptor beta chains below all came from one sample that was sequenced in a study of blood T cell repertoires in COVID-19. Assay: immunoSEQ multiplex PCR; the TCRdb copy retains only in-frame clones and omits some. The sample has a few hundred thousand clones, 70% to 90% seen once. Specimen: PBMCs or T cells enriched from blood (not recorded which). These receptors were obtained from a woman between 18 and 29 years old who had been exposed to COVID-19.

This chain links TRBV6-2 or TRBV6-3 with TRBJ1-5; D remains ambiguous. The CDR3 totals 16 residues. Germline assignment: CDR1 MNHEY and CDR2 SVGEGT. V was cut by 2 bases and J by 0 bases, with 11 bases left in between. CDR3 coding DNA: TGTGCCAGCAGTTACAGTCCAGGCCTTAGCAATCAGCCCCAGCATTTT. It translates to CASSYSPGLSNQPQHF.

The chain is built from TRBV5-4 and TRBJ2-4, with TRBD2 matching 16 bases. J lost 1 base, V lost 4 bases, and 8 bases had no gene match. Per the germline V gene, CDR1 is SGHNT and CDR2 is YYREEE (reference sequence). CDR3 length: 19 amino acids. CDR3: CASSTGLAGGRGAKNIQYF. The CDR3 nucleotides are TGTGCCAGCAGCACGGGACTAGCGGGAGGGAGGGGGGCCAAAAACATTCAGTACTTC.

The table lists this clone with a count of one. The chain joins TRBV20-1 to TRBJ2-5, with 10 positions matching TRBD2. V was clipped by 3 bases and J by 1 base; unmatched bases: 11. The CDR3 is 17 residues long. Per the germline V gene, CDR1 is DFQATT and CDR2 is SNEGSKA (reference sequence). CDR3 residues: CSASVLAGVGGQETQYF. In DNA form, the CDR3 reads TGCAGTGCTAGTGTTCTAGCGGGAGTTGGGGGCCAAGAGACCCAGTACTTC.

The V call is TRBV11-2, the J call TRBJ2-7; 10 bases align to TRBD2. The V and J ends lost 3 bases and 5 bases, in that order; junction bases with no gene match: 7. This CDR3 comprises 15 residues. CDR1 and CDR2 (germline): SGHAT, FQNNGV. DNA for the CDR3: TGTGCCAGCAGCTTCAAACTAGCGGGGCTTGACGAGCAGTACTTC. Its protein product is CASSFKLAGLDEQYF.

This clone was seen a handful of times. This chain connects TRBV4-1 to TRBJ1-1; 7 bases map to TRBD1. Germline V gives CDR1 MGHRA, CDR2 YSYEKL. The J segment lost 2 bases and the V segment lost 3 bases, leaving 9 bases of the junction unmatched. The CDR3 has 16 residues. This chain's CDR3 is CASSQDTGTANTEAFF. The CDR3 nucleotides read TGCGCCAGCAGCCAGGACACCGGGACAGCAAACACTGAAGCTTTCTTT.

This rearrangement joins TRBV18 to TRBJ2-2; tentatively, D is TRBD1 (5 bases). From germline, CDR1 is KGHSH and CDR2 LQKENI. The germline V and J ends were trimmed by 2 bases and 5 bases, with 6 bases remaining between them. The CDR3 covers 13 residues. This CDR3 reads CASSPRTTGELFF. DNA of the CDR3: TGTGCCAGCTCACCAAGGACAACCGGGGAGCTGTTTTTT.

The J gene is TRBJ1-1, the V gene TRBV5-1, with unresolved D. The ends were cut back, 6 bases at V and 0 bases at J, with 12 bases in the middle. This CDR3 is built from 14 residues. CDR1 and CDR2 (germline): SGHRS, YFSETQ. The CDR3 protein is CASTEGAMNTEAFF. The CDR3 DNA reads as TGCGCCAGCACGGAGGGCGCCATGAACACTGAAGCTTTCTTT.

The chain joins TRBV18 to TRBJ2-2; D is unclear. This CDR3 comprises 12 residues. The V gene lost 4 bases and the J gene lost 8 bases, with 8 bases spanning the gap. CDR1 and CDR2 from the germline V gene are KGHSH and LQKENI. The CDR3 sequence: CASSLMTGELFF. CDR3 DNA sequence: TGTGCCAGCTCACTCATGACAGGGGAGCTGTTTTTT.

In nucleotides, the CDR3 is TGTGCCAGCAGCTTATTGCCGGGAGGCTACACCTTC. This translates into CASSLLPGGYTF. The chain links TRBV13 to TRBJ1-2; D is unresolved. Germline-derived CDR1 and CDR2 are PRHDT and FYEKMQ (reference sequence). The V end lost 2 bases, the J end lost 8 bases, and 9 bases lay between the germline ends. This CDR3 spans 12 amino acids.

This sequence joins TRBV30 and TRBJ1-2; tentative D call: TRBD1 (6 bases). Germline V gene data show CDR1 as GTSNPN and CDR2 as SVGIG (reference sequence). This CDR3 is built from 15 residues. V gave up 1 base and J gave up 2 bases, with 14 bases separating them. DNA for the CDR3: TGTGCCTGGAGTGGAAAAACGACAGGAAACTATGGCTACACCTTC. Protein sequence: CAWSGKTTGNYGYTF.

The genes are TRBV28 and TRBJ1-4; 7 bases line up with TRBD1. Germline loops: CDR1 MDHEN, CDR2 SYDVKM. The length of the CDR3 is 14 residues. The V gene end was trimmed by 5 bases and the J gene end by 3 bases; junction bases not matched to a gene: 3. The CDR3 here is CASSRDSPNEKLFF. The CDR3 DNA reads TGTGCCAGCAGTCGGGACAGCCCTAATGAAAAACTGTTTTTT.

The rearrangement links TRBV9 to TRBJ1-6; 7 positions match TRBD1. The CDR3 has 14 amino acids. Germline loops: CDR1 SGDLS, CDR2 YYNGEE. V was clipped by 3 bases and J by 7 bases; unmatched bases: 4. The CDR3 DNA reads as TGTGCCAGCAGCGGAAGGGACAGCAATTCACCCCTCCACTTT. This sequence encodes CASSGRDSNSPLHF.

DNA of the CDR3: TGTGCCAGCAGCCTACGTGTCTCTAGCACAGATACGCAGTATTTT. The encoded protein is CASSLRVSSTDTQYF. J is TRBJ2-3 and V is TRBV11-3; D not resolved. Germline values: CDR1 SGHNT, CDR2 YENEEA. The CDR3 covers 15 residues. Trimming left V 5 bases short and J 0 bases short, with 12 bases between. The full variable domain, its missing parts supplied by reference TRBV11-3 and TRBJ2-3, is EAGVVQSPRYKIIEKKQPVAFWCNPISGHNTLYWYLQNLGQGPELLIRYENEEAVDDSQLPKDRFSAERLKGVDSTLKIQPAELGDSAVYLCASSLRVSSTDTQYFGPGTRLTVL.

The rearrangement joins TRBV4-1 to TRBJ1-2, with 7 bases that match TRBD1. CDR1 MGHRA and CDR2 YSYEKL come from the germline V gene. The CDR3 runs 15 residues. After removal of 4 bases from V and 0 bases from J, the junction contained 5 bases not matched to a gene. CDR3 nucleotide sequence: TGCGCCAGCAGCCCAGGGGGAACTGCTAACTATGGCTACACCTTC. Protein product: CASSPGGTANYGYTF.

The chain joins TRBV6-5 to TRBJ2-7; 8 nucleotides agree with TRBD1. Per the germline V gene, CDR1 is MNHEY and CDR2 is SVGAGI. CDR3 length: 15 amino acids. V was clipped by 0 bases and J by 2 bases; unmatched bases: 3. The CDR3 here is CASSYSWTGTYEQYF. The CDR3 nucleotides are TGTGCCAGCAGTTACTCCTGGACAGGGACCTACGAGCAGTACTTC.